A single sample is the source of the 32 T cell receptor beta chains below, sequenced in a study of blood T cell repertoires in COVID-19. The table came from immunoSEQ multiplex PCR; TCRdb's copy has only in-frame clones and leaves some out. The data hold approximately 31,000 clones, with about 90% observed a single time. The sample was peripheral blood. The receptor set was obtained from a human donor with active COVID-19. The donor label of this sample is uncertain.

The count of this clone is one. This chain links TRBV7-9 with TRBJ2-3, with a tentative D call TRBD2 (7 bases). Germline-derived CDR1 and CDR2 are SEHNR and FQNEAQ (reference sequence). V lost 8 bases and J 4 bases, leaving 16 bases between the germline ends. This CDR3 is built from 14 residues. DNA for the CDR3: TGTGCCAGCCGCCTTATAGGGGGGGCAGATACGCAGTATTTT. Translated, it gives CASRLIGGADTQYF.

The J gene is TRBJ2-2, the V gene TRBV5-1, with TRBD2 identical over 10 bases. Trimming removed 0 bases from V and 1 base from J; junction bases left unmatched: 3. Germline CDR1 and CDR2: SGHRS and YFSETQ. The CDR3 consists of 17 residues. As DNA, the CDR3 is TGCGCCAGCAGCTTGGTACCTAGCGGGGGGAACACCGGGGAGCTGTTTTTT. Its translation: CASSLVPSGGNTGELFF.

This chain connects TRBV9 to TRBJ2-1; maybe TRBD1 (7 bases). Trimming took 3 bases from V and 5 from J, leaving 18 bases between them. CDR1 SGDLS and CDR2 YYNGEE come from the germline V gene. The CDR3 runs to 16 residues. The CDR3 region is CASSERDREVNNEQFF. The CDR3, as DNA: TGTGCCAGCAGCGAAAGAGACAGGGAGGTGAACAATGAGCAGTTCTTC.

The rearrangement links TRBV9 to TRBJ2-1, with 11 bases matching TRBD2. CDR1 SGDLS and CDR2 YYNGEE come from the germline V gene. This CDR3 is 15 amino acids long. Trimming cost V 3 bases and J 5 bases; bases outside gene matches: 4. The CDR3 here is CASSGSGRVDNEQFF. DNA of the CDR3: TGTGCCAGCAGCGGTAGCGGGAGGGTGGACAATGAGCAGTTCTTC. Combining the CDR3 with reference TRBV9 and TRBJ2-1 gives the whole variable domain DSGVTQTPKHLITATGQRVTLRCSPRSGDLSVYWYQQSLDQGLQFLIQYYNGEERAKGNILERFSAQQFPDLHSELNLSSLELGDSALYFCASSGSGRVDNEQFFGPGTRLTVL.

The rearrangement uses TRBV6-1 and TRBJ2-2, with 10 bases identical to TRBD2. J lost 3 bases, V lost 4 bases, and 11 bases had no gene match. Germline V gives CDR1 MNHNS, CDR2 SASEGT. CDR3 size: 18 residues. The CDR3 region is CASSALAGARADTGELFF. CDR3 DNA sequence: TGTGCCAGCAGTGCCCTAGCGGGGGCCCGGGCGGACACCGGGGAGCTGTTTTTT.

The V gene is TRBV6-2 or TRBV6-3, the J gene TRBJ2-1, with 9 bases that match TRBD2. The CDR3 has 15 residues. V lost 4 bases and J lost 3; bases outside the gene matches: 4. Germline CDR1 reads MNHEY; CDR2 reads SVGEGT. The DNA for the CDR3 is TGTGCCAGCAGTTTAGCGGGGGCTCGCTACAATGAGCAGTTCTTC. Encoded protein: CASSLAGARYNEQFF.

V and J are TRBV5-1 and TRBJ2-1; TRBD1 aligns across 8 bases. From germline, CDR1 is SGHRS and CDR2 YFSETQ. The CDR3 runs 13 residues. Losses at the gene ends were 6 bases for V and 9 bases for J; bases not matched to a gene: 8. CDR3 DNA sequence: TGCGCCAGCACCTGGGACAGGTCGAGTGAGCAGTTCTTC. This encodes CASTWDRSSEQFF.

The chain joins TRBV18 to TRBJ2-7; D perhaps matches TRBD2 (6 bases). This CDR3 is built from 16 residues. CDR1 KGHSH and CDR2 LQKENI come from the germline V gene. V was clipped by 2 bases and J by 4 bases, with 18 bases between them. CDR3 sequence (DNA): TGTGCCAGCTCACCAACAGTCAGTGGGGCGGGGTACGAGCAGTACTTC. Amino acid sequence: CASSPTVSGAGYEQYF. The full variable domain, rest sourced from reference TRBV18 and TRBJ2-7, is NAGVMQNPRHLVRRRGQEARLRCSPMKGHSHVYWYRQLPEEGLKFMVYLQKENIIDESGMPKERFSAEFPKEGPSILRIQQVVRGDSAAYFCASSPTVSGAGYEQYFGPGTRLTVT.

This chain links TRBV7-3 with TRBJ1-1; 10 bases fit TRBD1. V lost 2 bases, J lost 10 bases, and 4 bases stayed unmatched. Germline CDR1 reads SGHTA; CDR2 reads FQGTGA. The length of the CDR3 is 13 residues. The CDR3 coding sequence is TGTGCCAGCAGCTTAGATAGGACAGGGGGAGCTTTCTTT. Its protein is CASSLDRTGGAFF.

In this sample, this clone turned up once. The CDR3 nucleotides read TGCGCCAGCAGCGAGACAGGGTGGTCCTACAATGAGCAGTTCTTC. Translating gives CASSETGWSYNEQFF. The rearrangement joins TRBV10-1 to TRBJ2-1; 7 nucleotides align to TRBD1. CDR3 length: 15 residues. Germline V gene sequence: CDR1 WNHNN, CDR2 SYGVQD (reference sequence). Germline trimming cut 6 bases from V and 1 base from J; bases unmatched to any gene: 6.

This chain joins TRBV9 and TRBJ2-3; 8 bases align to TRBD2. The CDR3 is made up of 16 amino acids. Germline V lookup: CDR1 SGDLS, CDR2 YYNGEE. Trimming cost V 4 bases and J 0 bases; bases outside gene matches: 7. The DNA of the CDR3 is TGTGCCAGCAGCTCCCGTAGCGGGACTAGCACAGATACGCAGTATTTT. It codes for CASSSRSGTSTDTQYF.

This chain links TRBV6-5 with TRBJ1-2; 8 bases line up with TRBD1. V shed 5 bases, J shed 4 bases, and the junction held 9 bases outside the gene matches. In germline, CDR1 is MNHEY, CDR2 SVGAGI. The CDR3 totals 15 residues. The CDR3 loop is CASSLYGQGVYGYTF. The CDR3, as DNA: TGTGCCAGCAGTCTATACGGACAGGGAGTCTATGGCTACACCTTC.

CDR3 bases: TGTGCCAGCAGCTGGGGACAGAGCAATCAGCCCCAGCATTTT. Translation gives CASSWGQSNQPQHF. The rearrangement links TRBV11-2 to TRBJ1-5; 7 bases are a match to TRBD1. In germline, CDR1 is SGHAT, CDR2 FQNNGV. Trimming at V came to 4 bases and at J to 1 base, leaving 1 base not matched to a gene. The CDR3 extends over 14 amino acids.

V is TRBV6-5 and J is TRBJ2-1; weak D call: TRBD2 (6 bases). V was clipped by 6 bases and J by 8 bases, with 17 bases between them. In germline, CDR1 is MNHEY, CDR2 SVGAGI. This CDR3 has 14 residues. CDR3 amino acids: CASRGSRGNHEQFF. The CDR3 nucleotides read TGTGCCAGCAGGGGGTCACGGGGGAACCATGAGCAGTTCTTC.

The chain is built from TRBV28 and TRBJ1-1; no firm D call. This CDR3 is built from 14 residues. In germline, CDR1 is MDHEN, CDR2 SYDVKM. The V end lost 2 bases, the J end lost 1 base, and 8 bases lay between the germline ends. The CDR3 DNA is TGTGCCAGCAGTTTAACCTACAGGAACACTGAAGCTTTCTTT. Protein sequence: CASSLTYRNTEAFF.

The CDR3 DNA is TGCGCCAGCAAGGCGGACAACCAAGAGACCCAGTACTTC. This encodes CASKADNQETQYF. The chain carries TRBV5-1 and TRBJ2-5; a weak D match, TRBD1 (5 bases). This CDR3 has 13 residues. V lost 6 bases to trimming and J lost 0 bases, with 9 bases between them. Germline V gene sequence: CDR1 SGHRS, CDR2 YFSETQ.

J is TRBJ2-5 and V is TRBV6-5, with D tentatively TRBD2 (5 bases). Germline values: CDR1 MNHEY, CDR2 SVGAGI. V gave up 6 bases and J gave up 7 bases, with 21 bases separating them. This CDR3 spans 15 amino acids. DNA for the CDR3: TGTGCCAGCAGGGAGGAAAAGGGTGGGTTCTGGACCCAGTACTTC. Its translation: CASREEKGGFWTQYF.

The genes are TRBV27 and TRBJ2-3, with D possibly being TRBD1 (6 bases). CDR3 size: 14 residues. Looked up from germline, CDR1 is MNHEY and CDR2 is SMNVEV (reference sequence). Trimming removed 6 bases from V and 4 bases from J, with 14 bases in between. The CDR3 bases are TGTGCCAGCAGGGGGTGGGGGCCACCAGATACGCAGTATTTT. It specifies CASRGWGPPDTQYF.

This chain links TRBV6-2 or TRBV6-3 with TRBJ2-1, with 7 positions matching TRBD1. Per germline, CDR1 MNHEY and CDR2 SVGEGT. CDR3 size: 15 residues. V lost 6 bases and J lost 6; bases outside the gene matches: 11. The DNA for the CDR3 is TGTGCCAGCAGCCCACTTCCGGGACAGCTCAATGAGCAGTTCTTC. Its protein product is CASSPLPGQLNEQFF.

This chain connects TRBV11-3 to TRBJ2-5; a possible D gene is TRBD1 (6 bases). With 5 bases removed from V and 3 bases from J, the gap between germline ends came to 10 bases. Germline V gene data show CDR1 as SGHNT and CDR2 as YENEEA. The CDR3 extends over 13 amino acids. CDR3 nucleotide sequence: TGTGCCAGCAGCCCTAGGACAGAAGAGACCCAGTACTTC. It specifies CASSPRTEETQYF.

The V gene is TRBV7-9, the J gene TRBJ1-2; 9 bases line up with TRBD1. The CDR3 runs 16 residues. J gave up 4 bases and V 3 bases, and 9 bases lay outside the gene matches. Germline values: CDR1 SEHNR, CDR2 FQNEAQ (reference sequence). The CDR3 reads CASSFHTTGGVYGYTF. The CDR3 nucleotides are TGTGCCAGCAGCTTCCACACCACAGGGGGCGTCTATGGCTACACCTTC.

CDR3 sequence: CAWSQGKWDTQYF. CDR3 nucleotide sequence: TGTGCCTGGAGTCAGGGGAAGTGGGATACGCAGTATTTT. V is TRBV30 and J is TRBJ2-3; perhaps TRBD1 as D (6 bases). V was pared by 2 bases and J by 6 bases, with 12 bases between. Germline V gene lookup returns CDR1 GTSNPN and CDR2 SVGIG (reference sequence). This CDR3 spans 13 amino acids.

This chain connects TRBV7-9 to TRBJ1-2, with 7 bases identical to TRBD1. The CDR3 has 15 residues. The V segment lost 3 bases and the J segment 4 bases; nucleotides outside the gene matches: 8. Germline V gives CDR1 SEHNR, CDR2 FQNEAQ (reference sequence). The CDR3 region is CASSFTGEVGYGYTF. CDR3 DNA sequence: TGTGCCAGCAGCTTTACAGGGGAAGTGGGCTATGGCTACACCTTC.

The chain has TRBV27 and TRBJ1-2, with TRBD1 matching over 8 bases. The CDR3 contains 15 residues. V was pared by 4 bases and J by 5 bases, with 9 bases of the junction left unmatched. Germline lookup yields CDR1 MNHEY and CDR2 SMNVEV (reference sequence). The CDR3 here is CASSYGQGGSYGYTF. For the CDR3, the DNA is TGTGCCAGCAGTTACGGACAGGGAGGCTCTTATGGCTACACCTTC.

V usage is TRBV10-2 and J usage is TRBJ2-7; D perhaps matches TRBD1 (6 bases). Germline V lookup: CDR1 WSHSY, CDR2 SAAADI. Trimming pared 3 bases from V and 6 bases from J, leaving 6 bases between. There are 11 residues in the CDR3. The CDR3 coding sequence is TGCGCCAGCAGTGAAGGGGGCGAGCAGTACTTC. As protein: CASSEGGEQYF.

The J gene is TRBJ2-7, the V gene TRBV9; 8 bases match TRBD1. J lost 5 bases, V lost 4 bases, and 5 bases had no gene match. CDR1 and CDR2 (germline): SGDLS, YYNGEE. The CDR3 consists of 13 residues. The CDR3 DNA sequence: TGTGCCAGCAGCTCGGGGACAGGTAACGAGCAGTACTTC. Encoded protein: CASSSGTGNEQYF.

The chain is built from TRBV24-1 and TRBJ2-2, with D maybe TRBD2 (5 bases). Germline loops: CDR1 KGHDR, CDR2 SFDVKD. The CDR3 sequence is 15 residues long. With 6 bases removed from V and 1 base from J, the gap between germline ends came to 11 bases. CDR3 sequence: CATSPAGGNTGELFF. The CDR3 coding sequence is TGTGCCACCAGTCCGGCAGGAGGGAACACCGGGGAGCTGTTTTTT.

This sequence joins TRBV19 and TRBJ1-5; a possible D gene is TRBD1 (5 bases). The CDR3 loop spans 15 amino acids. The V and J ends lost 1 base and 6 bases respectively, with 13 bases between them. Germline V gene sequence: CDR1 LNHDA, CDR2 SQIVND (reference sequence). The CDR3 DNA reads as TGTGCCAGTAGTATAGTTCGGGGGATCTCTCAGCCCCAGCATTTT. It is translated as CASSIVRGISQPQHF. The variable domain in full, completed from reference TRBV19 and TRBJ1-5, reads DGGITQSPKYLFRKEGQNVTLSCEQNLNHDAMYWYRQDPGQGLRLIYYSQIVNDFQKGDIAEGYSVSREKKESFPLTVTSAQKNPTAFYLCASSIVRGISQPQHFGDGTRLSIL.

The chain carries TRBV18 and TRBJ1-1, with 8 bases fitting TRBD1. The V segment lost 6 bases and the J segment 1 base; nucleotides outside the gene matches: 10. The CDR3 is 16 amino acids. Per the germline V gene, CDR1 is KGHSH and CDR2 is LQKENI. The CDR3 DNA is TGTGCCAGCTCTAGGGACAGGACAATATCGAACACTGAAGCTTTCTTT. It codes for CASSRDRTISNTEAFF.

This rearrangement joins TRBV5-1 to TRBJ2-7, with D possibly matching TRBD1 (6 bases). This CDR3 is 12 amino acids long. V lost 5 bases to trimming and J lost 4 bases, with 10 bases between them. Germline-derived CDR1 and CDR2 are SGHRS and YFSETQ. The DNA of the CDR3 is TGCGCCAGCAGGGAAGGACAGTACGAGCAGTACTTC. Amino acids: CASREGQYEQYF.

The rearrangement uses TRBV7-8 and TRBJ2-5, with D perhaps matching TRBD2 (6 bases). The CDR3 is made up of 14 amino acids. The germline V gene has CDR1 SGHVS and CDR2 FQNEAQ. Trimming shortened V by 5 bases and J by 3 bases, and 13 bases separated the two germline ends. CDR3 sequence: CASSPLTGEETQYF. The CDR3 DNA follows: TGTGCCAGCAGCCCCCTTACGGGAGAAGAGACCCAGTACTTC.

The chain couples TRBV24-1 to TRBJ2-3; 8 nucleotides line up with TRBD2. With V trimmed by 4 bases and J by 5 bases, 7 bases remained unmatched. From germline, CDR1 is KGHDR and CDR2 SFDVKD. The CDR3 length is 15 residues. The CDR3 loop reads CATSERPGGRDTQYF. The DNA of the CDR3 is TGTGCCACCAGTGAGCGGCCGGGGGGGAGAGATACGCAGTATTTT.